This T cell receptor (beta chain) was observed in a study of blood T cell repertoires in COVID-19. For the study at large: Researchers got acute and convalescent COVID-19 samples from the United States, Italy and Spain. T cells, B-cell-depleted T cells, or PBMCs supplied cDNA or gDNA.

J was trimmed by 4 bases and V by 6 bases; bases with no gene match: 5. CDR3 length: 14 amino acids. Germline CDR1 and CDR2: MNHEY and SVGAGI. Seattle patients were enrolled during active infection and followed longitudinally. TCRdb keeps only in-frame clones here, not all; method: immunoSEQ multiplex PCR. The data show some 290,000 clones, with about nine tenths seen just once and 2.9% held by the top ten. Sequencing was done on a sample of peripheral blood. The chain couples TRBV6-5 to TRBJ2-5; 10 nucleotides match TRBD2. This sequence was found in a woman in her twenties or thirties with COVID-19, enrolled during active disease. CDR3: CASSPSSGRETQYF. CDR3 nucleotide sequence: TGTGCCAGCAGCCCATCTAGCGGGAGAGAGACCCAGTACTTC.